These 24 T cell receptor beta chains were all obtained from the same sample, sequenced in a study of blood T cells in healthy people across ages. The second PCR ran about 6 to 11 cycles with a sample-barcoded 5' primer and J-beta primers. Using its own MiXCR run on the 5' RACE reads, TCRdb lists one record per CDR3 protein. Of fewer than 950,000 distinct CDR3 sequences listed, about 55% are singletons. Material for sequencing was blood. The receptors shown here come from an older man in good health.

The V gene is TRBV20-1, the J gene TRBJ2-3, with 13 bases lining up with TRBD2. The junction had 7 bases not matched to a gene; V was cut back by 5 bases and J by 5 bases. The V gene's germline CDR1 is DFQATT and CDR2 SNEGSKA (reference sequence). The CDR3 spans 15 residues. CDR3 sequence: CSAPMGLAGRDTQYF. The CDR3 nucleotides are TGCAGTGCTCCGATGGGACTAGCGGGACGAGATACGCAGTATTTT.

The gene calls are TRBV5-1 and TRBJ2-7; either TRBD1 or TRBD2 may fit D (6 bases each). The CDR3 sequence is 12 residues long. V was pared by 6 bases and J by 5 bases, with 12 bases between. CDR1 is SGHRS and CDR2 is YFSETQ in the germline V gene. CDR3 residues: CASTSEGDEQYF. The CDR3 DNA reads TGCGCCAGCACTTCGGAGGGGGACGAGCAGTACTTC.

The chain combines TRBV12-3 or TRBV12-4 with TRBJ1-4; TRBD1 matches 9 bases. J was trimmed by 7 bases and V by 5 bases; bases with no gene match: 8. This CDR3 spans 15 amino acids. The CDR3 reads CASSPRTGDSEKLFF. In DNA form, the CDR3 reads TGTGCCAGCAGTCCCCGGACAGGGGACAGTGAAAAACTGTTTTTT.

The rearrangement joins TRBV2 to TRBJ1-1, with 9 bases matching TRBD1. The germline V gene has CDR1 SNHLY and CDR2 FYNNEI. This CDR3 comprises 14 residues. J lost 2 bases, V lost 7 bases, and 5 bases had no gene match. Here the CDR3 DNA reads TGTGCCAGCACGGACAGGGGAGGAAACACTGAAGCTTTCTTT. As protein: CASTDRGGNTEAFF.

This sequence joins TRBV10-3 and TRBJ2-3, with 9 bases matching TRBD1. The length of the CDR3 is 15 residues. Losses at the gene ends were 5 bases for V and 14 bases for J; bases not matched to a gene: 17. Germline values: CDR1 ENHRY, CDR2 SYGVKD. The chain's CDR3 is CAISPHGTGPRYAYF. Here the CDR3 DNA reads TGTGCCATCAGTCCCCATGGGACAGGGCCCCGATACGCGTATTTT.

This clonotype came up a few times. The CDR3 loop reads CASSSAGEGSYEQYF. CDR3 DNA: TGTGCCAGCAGTTCTGCCGGGGAGGGCTCCTACGAGCAGTACTTC. V is TRBV28 and J is TRBJ2-7; 7 positions agree with TRBD2. Trimming took 4 bases from V and 0 from J; bases not matched to a gene: 6. CDR1 is MDHEN, CDR2 SYDVKM, per germline. This CDR3 contains 15 residues.

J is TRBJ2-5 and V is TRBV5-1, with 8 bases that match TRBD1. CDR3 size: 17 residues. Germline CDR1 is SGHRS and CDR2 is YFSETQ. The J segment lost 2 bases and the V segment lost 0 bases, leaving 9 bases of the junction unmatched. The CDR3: CASSLGYGRGPQETQYF. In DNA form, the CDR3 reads TGCGCCAGCAGCTTGGGTTATGGCAGGGGGCCTCAAGAGACCCAGTACTTC.

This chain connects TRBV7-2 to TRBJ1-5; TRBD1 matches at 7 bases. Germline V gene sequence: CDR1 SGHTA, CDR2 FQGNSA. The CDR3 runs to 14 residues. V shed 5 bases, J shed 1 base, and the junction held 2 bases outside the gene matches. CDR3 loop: CASSTDRSNQPQHF. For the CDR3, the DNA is TGTGCCAGCAGCACGGACAGGAGCAATCAGCCCCAGCATTTT.

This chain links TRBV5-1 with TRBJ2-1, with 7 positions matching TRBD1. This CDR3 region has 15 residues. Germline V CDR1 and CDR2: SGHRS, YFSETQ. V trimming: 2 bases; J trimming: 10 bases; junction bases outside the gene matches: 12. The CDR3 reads CASSLIRDRVYEQFF. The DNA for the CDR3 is TGCGCCAGCAGCTTAATCCGGGACAGAGTCTACGAGCAGTTCTTC.

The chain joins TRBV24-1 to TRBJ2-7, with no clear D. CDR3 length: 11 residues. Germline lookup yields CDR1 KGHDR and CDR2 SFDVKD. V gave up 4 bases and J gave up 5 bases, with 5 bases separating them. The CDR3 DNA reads TGTGCCACCAGTGAGTTAGACGAGCAGTACTTC. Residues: CATSELDEQYF.

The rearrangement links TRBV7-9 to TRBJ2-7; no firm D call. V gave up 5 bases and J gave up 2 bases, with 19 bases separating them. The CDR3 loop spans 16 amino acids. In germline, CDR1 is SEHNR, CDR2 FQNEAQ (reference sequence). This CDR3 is CASSPPLAVGTYEQYF. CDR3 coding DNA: TGTGCCAGCAGCCCTCCGTTGGCGGTAGGGACCTACGAGCAGTACTTC.

CDR3: CASSAQRLADTQYF. For the CDR3, the DNA is TGTGCCAGCTCGGCACAGAGACTCGCAGATACGCAGTATTTT. The V gene is TRBV18, the J gene TRBJ2-3, with D unresolved. CDR1 and CDR2 (germline): KGHSH, LQKENI. With 6 bases removed from V and 4 bases from J, the gap between germline ends came to 14 bases. This CDR3 has 14 residues.

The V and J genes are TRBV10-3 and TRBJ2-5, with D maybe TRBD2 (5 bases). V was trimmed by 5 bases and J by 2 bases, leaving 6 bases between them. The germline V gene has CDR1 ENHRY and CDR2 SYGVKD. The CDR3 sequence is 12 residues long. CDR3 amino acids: CAISPGQETQYF. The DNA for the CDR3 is TGTGCCATCAGTCCGGGGCAAGAGACCCAGTACTTC.

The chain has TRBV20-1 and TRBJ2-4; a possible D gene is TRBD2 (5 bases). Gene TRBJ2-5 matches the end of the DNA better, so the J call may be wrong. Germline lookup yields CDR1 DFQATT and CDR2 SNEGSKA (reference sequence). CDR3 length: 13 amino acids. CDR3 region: CSAREGWEETQYF. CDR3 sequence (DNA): TGCAGTGCTAGAGAGGGATGGGAGGAGACCCAGTACTTC.

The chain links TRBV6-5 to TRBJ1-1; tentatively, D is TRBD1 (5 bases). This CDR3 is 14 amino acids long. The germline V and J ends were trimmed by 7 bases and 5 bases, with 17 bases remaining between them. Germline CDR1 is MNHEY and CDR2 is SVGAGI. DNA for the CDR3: TGTGCCAGCACAGGGTCCGTTCATAGGACTGAAGCTTTCTTT. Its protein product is CASTGSVHRTEAFF.

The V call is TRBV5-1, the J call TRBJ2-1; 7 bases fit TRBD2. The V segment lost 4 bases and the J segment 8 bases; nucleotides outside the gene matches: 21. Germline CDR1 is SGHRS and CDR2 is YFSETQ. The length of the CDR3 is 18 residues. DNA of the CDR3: TGCGCCAGCAGCCCACCCCCCTCCATCCGACTAGCTCGGGATGAGCAGTTCTTC. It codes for CASSPPPSIRLARDEQFF.

The CDR3 protein is CASSVLGLASNTGELFF. Here the CDR3 DNA reads TGTGCCAGCAGTGTCCTCGGACTAGCCTCTAACACCGGGGAGCTGTTTTTT. The chain combines TRBV2 with TRBJ2-2; 8 nucleotides agree with TRBD2. Germline CDR1 is SNHLY and CDR2 is FYNNEI. J was trimmed by 2 bases and V by 4 bases; bases with no gene match: 9. CDR3 length: 17 amino acids.

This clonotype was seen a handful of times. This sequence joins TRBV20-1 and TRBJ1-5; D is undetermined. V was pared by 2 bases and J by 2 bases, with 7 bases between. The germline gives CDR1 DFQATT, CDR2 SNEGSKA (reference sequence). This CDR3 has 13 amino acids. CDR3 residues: CSARSLGNQPQHF. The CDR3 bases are TGCAGTGCTAGAAGCTTGGGCAATCAGCCCCAGCATTTT.

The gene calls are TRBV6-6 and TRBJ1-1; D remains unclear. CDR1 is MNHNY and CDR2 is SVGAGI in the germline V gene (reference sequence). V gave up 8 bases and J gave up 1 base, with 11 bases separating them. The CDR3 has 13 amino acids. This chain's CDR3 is CASALASNTEAFF. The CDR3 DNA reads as TGTGCCAGCGCCCTTGCCTCGAACACTGAAGCTTTCTTT.

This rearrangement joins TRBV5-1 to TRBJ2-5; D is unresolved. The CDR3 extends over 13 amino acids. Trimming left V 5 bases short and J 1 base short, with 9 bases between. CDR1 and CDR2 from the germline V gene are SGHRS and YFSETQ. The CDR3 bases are TGCGCCAGCAGTAGCAGTTTCCAAGAGACCCAGTACTTC. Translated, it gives CASSSSFQETQYF. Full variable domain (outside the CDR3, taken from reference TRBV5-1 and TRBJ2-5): KAGVTQTPRYLIKTRGQQVTLSCSPISGHRSVSWYQQTPGQGLQFLFEYFSETQRNKGNFPGRFSGRQFSNSRSEMNVSTLELGDSALYLCASSSSFQETQYFGPGTRLLVL.

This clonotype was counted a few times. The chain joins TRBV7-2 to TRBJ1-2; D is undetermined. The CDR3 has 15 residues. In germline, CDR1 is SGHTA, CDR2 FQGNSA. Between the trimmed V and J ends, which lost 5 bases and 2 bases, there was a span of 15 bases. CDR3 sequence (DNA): TGTGCCAGCAGCCCCTCCGGACGGGAGAACTATGGCTACACCTTC. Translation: CASSPSGRENYGYTF.

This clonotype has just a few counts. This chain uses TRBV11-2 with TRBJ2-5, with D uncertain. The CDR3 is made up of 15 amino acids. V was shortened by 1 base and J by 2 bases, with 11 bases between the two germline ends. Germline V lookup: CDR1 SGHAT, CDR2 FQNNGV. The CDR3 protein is CASSLGLVRQETQYF. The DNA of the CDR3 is TGTGCCAGCAGCTTAGGTCTAGTGAGACAAGAGACCCAGTACTTC.

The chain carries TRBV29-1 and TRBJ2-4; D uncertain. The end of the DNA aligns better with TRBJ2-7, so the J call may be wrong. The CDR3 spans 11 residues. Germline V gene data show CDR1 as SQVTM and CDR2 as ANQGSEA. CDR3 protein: CSVEDQYEQYF. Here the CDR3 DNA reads TGCAGCGTTGAAGATCAATACGAGCAGTACTTC.

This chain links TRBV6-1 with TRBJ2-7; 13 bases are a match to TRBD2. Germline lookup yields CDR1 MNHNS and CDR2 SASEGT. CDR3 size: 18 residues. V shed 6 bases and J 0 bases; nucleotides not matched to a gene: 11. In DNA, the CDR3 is TGTGCCAGCAGCTCCGGACTAGCGGGAGTTCCCAGCTCCTACGAGCAGTACTTC. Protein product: CASSSGLAGVPSSYEQYF.